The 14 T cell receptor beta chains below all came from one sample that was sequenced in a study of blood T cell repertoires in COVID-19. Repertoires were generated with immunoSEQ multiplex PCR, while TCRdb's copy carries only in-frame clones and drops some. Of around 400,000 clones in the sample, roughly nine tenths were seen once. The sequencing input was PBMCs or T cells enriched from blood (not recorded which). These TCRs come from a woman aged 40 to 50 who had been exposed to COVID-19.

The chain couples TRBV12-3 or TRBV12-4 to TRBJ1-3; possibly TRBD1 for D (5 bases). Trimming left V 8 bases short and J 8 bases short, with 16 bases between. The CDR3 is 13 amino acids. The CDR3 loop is CASGRLGVDTIYF. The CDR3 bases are TGTGCCAGCGGAAGATTAGGGGTCGACACCATATATTTT.

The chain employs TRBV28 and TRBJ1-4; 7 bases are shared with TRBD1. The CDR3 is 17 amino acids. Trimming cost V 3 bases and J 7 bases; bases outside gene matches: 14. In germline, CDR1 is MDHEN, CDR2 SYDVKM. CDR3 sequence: CASSFAGGTTKGEKLFF. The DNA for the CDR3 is TGTGCCAGCAGTTTTGCAGGGGGAACAACGAAGGGTGAAAAACTGTTTTTT.

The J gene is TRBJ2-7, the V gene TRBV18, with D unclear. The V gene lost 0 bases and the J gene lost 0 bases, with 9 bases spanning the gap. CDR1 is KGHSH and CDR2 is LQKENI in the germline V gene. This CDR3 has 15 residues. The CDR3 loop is CASSPPQASSYEQYF. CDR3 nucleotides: TGTGCCAGCTCACCACCGCAAGCGAGCTCCTACGAGCAGTACTTC.

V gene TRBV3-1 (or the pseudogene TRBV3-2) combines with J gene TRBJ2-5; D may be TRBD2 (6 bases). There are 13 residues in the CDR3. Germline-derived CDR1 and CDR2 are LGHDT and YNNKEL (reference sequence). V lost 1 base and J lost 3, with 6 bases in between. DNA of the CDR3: TGTGCCAGCAGCCAAGGGGGGGAAGAGACCCAGTACTTC. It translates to CASSQGGEETQYF.

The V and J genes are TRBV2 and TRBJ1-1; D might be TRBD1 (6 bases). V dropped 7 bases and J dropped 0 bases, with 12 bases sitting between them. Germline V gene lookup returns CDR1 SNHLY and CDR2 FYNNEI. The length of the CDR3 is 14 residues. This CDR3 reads CASKARGLNTEAFF. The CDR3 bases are TGTGCCAGCAAGGCCAGGGGCTTGAACACTGAAGCTTTCTTT.

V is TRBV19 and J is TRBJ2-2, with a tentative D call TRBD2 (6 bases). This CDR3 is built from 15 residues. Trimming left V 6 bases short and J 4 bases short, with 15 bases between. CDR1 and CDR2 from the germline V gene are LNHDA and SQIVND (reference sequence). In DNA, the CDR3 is TGTGCCAGTAGCCTACCGTCGGGAGCCACCGGGGAGCTGTTTTTT. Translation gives CASSLPSGATGELFF.

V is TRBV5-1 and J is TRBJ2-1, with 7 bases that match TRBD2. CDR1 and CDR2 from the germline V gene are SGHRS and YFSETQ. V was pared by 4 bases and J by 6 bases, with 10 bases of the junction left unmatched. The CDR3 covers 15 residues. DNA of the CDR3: TGCGCCAGCAGCGCCGGCCTAGCGGAGACCAATGAGCAGTTCTTC. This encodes CASSAGLAETNEQFF.

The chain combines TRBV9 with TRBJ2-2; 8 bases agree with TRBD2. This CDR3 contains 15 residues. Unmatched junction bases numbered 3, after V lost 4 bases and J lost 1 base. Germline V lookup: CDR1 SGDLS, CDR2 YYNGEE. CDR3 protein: CASSPTSVNTGELFF. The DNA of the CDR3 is TGTGCCAGCAGCCCGACTAGCGTGAACACCGGGGAGCTGTTTTTT.

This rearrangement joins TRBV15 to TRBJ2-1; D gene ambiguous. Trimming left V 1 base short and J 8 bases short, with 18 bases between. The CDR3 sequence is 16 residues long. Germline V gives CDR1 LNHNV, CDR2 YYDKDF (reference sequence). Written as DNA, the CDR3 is TGTGCCACCAGCAGAGGGGCTATGGTGATTGGCTATGAGCAGTTCTTC. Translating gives CATSRGAMVIGYEQFF. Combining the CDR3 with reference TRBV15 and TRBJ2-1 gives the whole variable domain DAMVIQNPRYQVTQFGKPVTLSCSQTLNHNVMYWYQQKSSQAPKLLFHYYDKDFNNEADTPDNFQSRRPNTSFCFLDIRSPGLGDTAMYLCATSRGAMVIGYEQFFGPGTRLTVL.

CDR3 loop: CASSPGSDYGYTF. DNA for the CDR3: TGTGCCAGCAGCCCCGGGTCCGACTATGGCTACACCTTC. V gene TRBV9 combines with J gene TRBJ1-2; no firm D call. CDR3 length: 13 residues. Germline V gene sequence: CDR1 SGDLS, CDR2 YYNGEE. Trimming pared 4 bases from V and 3 bases from J, leaving 10 bases between.

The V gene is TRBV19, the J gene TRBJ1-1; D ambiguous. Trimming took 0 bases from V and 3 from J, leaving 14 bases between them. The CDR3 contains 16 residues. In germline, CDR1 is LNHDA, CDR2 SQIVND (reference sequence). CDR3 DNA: TGTGCCAGTAGTATAGATCGTGTTTTAACGGACACTGAAGCTTTCTTT. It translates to CASSIDRVLTDTEAFF.

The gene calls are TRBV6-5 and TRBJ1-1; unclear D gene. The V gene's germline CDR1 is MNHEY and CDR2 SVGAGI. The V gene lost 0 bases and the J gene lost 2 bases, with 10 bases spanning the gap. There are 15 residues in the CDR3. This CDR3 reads CASSYSGRINTEAFF. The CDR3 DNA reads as TGTGCCAGCAGTTACTCGGGCAGGATTAACACTGAAGCTTTCTTT.

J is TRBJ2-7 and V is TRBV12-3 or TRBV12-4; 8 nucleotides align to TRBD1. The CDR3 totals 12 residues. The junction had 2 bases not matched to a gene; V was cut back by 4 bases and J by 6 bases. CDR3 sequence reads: CASSSTGGEQYF. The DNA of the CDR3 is TGTGCCAGCAGTTCAACAGGGGGCGAGCAGTACTTC.

CDR3 protein: CASSLGRGLYEQYF. CDR3 in DNA: TGTGCCAGCAGCTTGGGCAGGGGTCTCTACGAGCAGTACTTC. The chain couples TRBV5-6 to TRBJ2-7; a possible D gene is TRBD1 (6 bases). The CDR3 sequence is 14 residues long. Trimming cost V 0 bases and J 3 bases, with 10 bases left between them. Germline values: CDR1 SGHDT, CDR2 YYEEEE. Filled out from reference TRBV5-6 and TRBJ2-7, the complete variable domain reads DAGVTQSPTHLIKTRGQQVTLRCSPKSGHDTVSWYQQALGQGPQFIFQYYEEEERQRGNFPDRFSGHQFPNYSSELNVNALLLGDSALYLCASSLGRGLYEQYFGPGTRLTVT.